This T cell receptor beta chain was identified in a study of blood T cell repertoires in COVID-19. Study-wide context: Sites in the United States, Italy and Spain provided acute and convalescent COVID-19 samples.

Looked up from germline, CDR1 is SGDLS and CDR2 is YYNGEE. The CDR3 contains 15 residues. The germline V and J ends were trimmed by 0 bases and 3 bases, with 10 bases remaining between them. As processed by the authors: From reference gene primer amplification, estimates of nucleated cell counts were derived. Assay used: immunoSEQ multiplex PCR; TCRdb lists only in-frame clones, some missing. Clone size and V and J calls were adopted from that table, with D and trimming inferred from the DNA. This sample carries about 100,000 clones, roughly 80% of them seen once, and the ten largest clones take about an eighth.

Sequenced: peripheral blood. The TCR originated in a man over 45 with active or convalescent COVID-19. This sequence joins TRBV9 and TRBJ2-1, with D perhaps TRBD2 (6 bases). Here the CDR3 reads CASSVGAGHYNEQFF. CDR3 sequence (DNA): TGTGCCAGCAGCGTAGGAGCGGGCCACTACAATGAGCAGTTCTTC.